The 16 T cell receptor beta chains in this list originate from one sample, sequenced in a study of T cells in Graves' hyperthyroidism and ophthalmopathy. Authors of the study amplified TCR beta CDR3 regions from RNA transcripts. Initially, a first-round RT-PCR of the TCR CDR3 employed the HTBI primer set. Each CDR3 protein is one row after TCRdb ran MiXCR on the multiplex PCR reads. The data contain some 500,000 distinct CDR3 sequences, about 15% of them seen just once; the ten biggest clones take up 15% to 20%. Sequencing used blood. The source is a woman between 18 and 29 years old with Graves' hyperthyroidism.

This clonotype was observed at least ten times. This chain uses TRBV2 with TRBJ2-7; no reliable D call. This CDR3 contains 18 residues. V was cut by 0 bases and J by 3 bases, with 21 bases left in between. The germline CDR1 and CDR2 sequences are SNHLY and FYNNEI. CDR3 nucleotide sequence: TGTGCCAGCAGTGAAGCGCGCAATACTCATCGTCCCAGCTACGAGCAGTACGTC. Protein sequence: CASSEARNTHRPSYEQYV.

This clonotype was counted at least ten times. The chain couples TRBV4-1 to TRBJ2-7, with D possibly TRBD1 on 6 matching bases. Trimming pared 3 bases from V and 2 bases from J, leaving 8 bases between. This CDR3 has 13 amino acids. Germline V gene sequence: CDR1 MGHRA, CDR2 YSYEKL. CDR3 loop: CASSHSGAYEQYV. In nucleotides, the CDR3 is TGCGCCAGCAGCCACTCAGGGGCCTACGAGCAGTACGTC.

This clonotype was detected a few times. J is TRBJ2-2 and V is TRBV6-1; perhaps D is TRBD1 or TRBD2 (7 bases each). V lost 7 bases, J lost 5 bases, and 11 bases lay in between. The CDR3 has 13 amino acids. Per germline, CDR1 MNHNS and CDR2 SASEGT. The chain's CDR3 is CASTRGGTGELFF. The CDR3 nucleotides are TGTGCCAGCACCAGGGGGGGGACCGGGGAGCTGTTTTTT.

About this clonotype: This clone may be a read error of a much larger clone one base away. The V and J genes are TRBV19 and TRBJ1-1; D gene unclear. Germline assignment: CDR1 LNHDA and CDR2 SQIVND (reference sequence). The CDR3 is 14 amino acids. The CDR3 bases are TGTGCCAGTAGAATAGGGTACATAAACACTGAAGCTTTCTTT. It translates to CASRIGYINTEAFF.

This clonotype was recorded at least ten times. The CDR3 here is CASRPKTGETTNEKLFF. The DNA of the CDR3 is TGTGCCAGCAGACCGAAAACAGGGGAGACAACTAATGAAAAACTGTTTTTT. The chain combines TRBV27 with TRBJ1-4, with TRBD1 matching over 7 bases. Germline-derived CDR1 and CDR2 are MNHEY and SMNVEV (reference sequence). J was trimmed by 0 bases and V by 6 bases; bases with no gene match: 10. This CDR3 has 17 residues. The full variable domain, with the rest looked up from reference TRBV27 and TRBJ1-4, is EAQVTQNPRYLITVTGKKLTVTCSQNMNHEYMSWYRQDPGLGLRQIYYSMNVEVTDKGDVPEGYKVSRKEKRNFPLILESPSPNQTSLYFCASRPKTGETTNEKLFFGSGTQLSVL.

This clonotype occurred many times. V usage is TRBV30 and J usage is TRBJ1-1; D is uncertain. The V gene's germline CDR1 is GTSNPN and CDR2 SVGIG (reference sequence). CDR3 length equals 11 residues. Trimming took 0 bases from V and 10 from J, leaving 9 bases between them. Written as DNA, the CDR3 is TGTGCCTGGAGTGTAAACGAGCGAGCTTTCTTT. Its translation is CAWSVNERAFF.

The chain joins TRBV20-1 to TRBJ2-7; 9 bases fit TRBD1. In germline, CDR1 is DFQATT, CDR2 SNEGSKA (reference sequence). The ends lost 5 bases at V and 4 bases at J; junction bases unmatched: 9. This CDR3 spans 14 amino acids. The CDR3, as DNA: TGCAGTGCTGGGAATGGGACAGGGTTATACGAGCAGTACGTC. It translates to CSAGNGTGLYEQYV.

V usage is TRBV7-3 and J usage is TRBJ2-5, with D unresolved. CDR1 is SGHTA, CDR2 FQGTGA, per germline. The V end was cut by 1 base, the J end by 4 bases, with 7 bases between. The length of the CDR3 is 13 residues. As DNA, the CDR3 is TGTGCCAGCAGCTTAAAAGTAGGAGAGACCCAGTACTTC. Encoded protein: CASSLKVGETQYF.

This clonotype was seen many times. The chain uses TRBV9 and TRBJ2-5; TRBD1 matches at 7 bases. The CDR3 has 13 amino acids. In germline, CDR1 is SGDLS, CDR2 YYNGEE. With V trimmed by 3 bases and J by 3 bases, 2 bases remained unmatched. The CDR3 loop is CASSGGQKETQYF. As DNA, the CDR3 is TGTGCCAGCAGCGGGGGACAGAAAGAGACCCAGTACTTC.

The chain employs TRBV19 and TRBJ2-7; D is possibly TRBD1 (5 bases). The V end lost 10 bases, the J end lost 1 base, and 11 bases lay between the germline ends. The length of the CDR3 is 12 residues. Germline values: CDR1 LNHDA, CDR2 SQIVND (reference sequence). The CDR3 reads CATQGGSYEQYV. CDR3 nucleotide sequence: TGTGCCACCCAGGGTGGGTCCTACGAGCAGTACGTC.

This clonotype has a count of ten or more. V usage is TRBV12-3 or TRBV12-4 and J usage is TRBJ2-5, with 9 bases lining up with TRBD2. The CDR3 loop spans 17 amino acids. Trimming at V came to 1 base and at J to 2 bases, leaving 8 bases not matched to a gene. This chain's CDR3 is CASSLDRVTSGQETQYF. CDR3 nucleotide sequence: TGTGCCAGCAGTTTAGATCGGGTGACTAGCGGTCAAGAGACCCAGTACTTC.

The chain links TRBV15 to TRBJ2-3; no reliable D call. Germline lookup yields CDR1 LNHNV and CDR2 YYDKDF (reference sequence). Trimming removed 1 base at V and 6 bases at J, with 2 bases between. CDR3 length equals 11 residues. In nucleotides, the CDR3 is TGTGCCACCAGCAGAGGGGATACGCAGTATTTT. Amino acids: CATSRGDTQYF.

This clonotype was seen repeatedly, ten times or more. The chain recombines TRBV12-3 or TRBV12-4 with TRBJ1-1; no firm D call. This CDR3 is 14 amino acids long. V lost 3 bases and J 4 bases, leaving 12 bases between the germline ends. In nucleotides, the CDR3 is TGTGCCAGCAGTTTGAATGGAGGAGGCACTGAAGCTTTCTTT. This translates into CASSLNGGGTEAFF.

This clonotype has a count of ten or more. This chain connects TRBV20-1 to TRBJ1-1; 8 positions match TRBD1. CDR3 length: 13 amino acids. The germline V gene has CDR1 DFQATT and CDR2 SNEGSKA (reference sequence). The J segment lost 1 base and the V segment lost 4 bases, leaving 2 bases of the junction unmatched. The CDR3 region is CSATTGENTEAFF. The CDR3 nucleotides are TGCAGTGCTACGACAGGGGAGAACACTGAAGCTTTCTTT.

This clonotype was seen many times. V gene TRBV12-3 or TRBV12-4 combines with J gene TRBJ2-3, with D possibly matching TRBD2 (6 bases). This CDR3 is built from 16 residues. The V end lost 4 bases, the J end lost 5 bases, and 19 bases lay between the germline ends. The CDR3 protein is CASSSRDWQFGDTQYF. CDR3 in DNA: TGTGCCAGCAGTTCAAGGGACTGGCAGTTTGGAGATACGCAGTATTTT.

The chain recombines TRBV6-5 with TRBJ1-2; possible D gene TRBD1, 6 bases. Germline V gene data show CDR1 as MNHEY and CDR2 as SVGAGI. V shed 0 bases and J shed 3 bases, with 11 bases lying between them. The CDR3 length is 15 residues. CDR3: CASSYSIGQHYGYTF. CDR3 DNA: TGTGCCAGCAGTTACTCGATCGGACAGCACTATGGCTACACCTTC.